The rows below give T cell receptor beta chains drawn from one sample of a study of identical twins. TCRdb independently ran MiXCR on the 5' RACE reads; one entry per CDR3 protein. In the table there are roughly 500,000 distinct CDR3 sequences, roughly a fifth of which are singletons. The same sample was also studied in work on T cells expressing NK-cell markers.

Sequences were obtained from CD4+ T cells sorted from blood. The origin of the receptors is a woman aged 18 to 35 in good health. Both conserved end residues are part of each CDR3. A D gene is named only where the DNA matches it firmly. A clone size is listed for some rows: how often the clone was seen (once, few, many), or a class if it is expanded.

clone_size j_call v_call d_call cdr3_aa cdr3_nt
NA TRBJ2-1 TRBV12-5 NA CASGLSEGSDEQFF TGTGCTAGTGGTTTGTCGGAGGGGTCGGATGAGCAGTTCTTC
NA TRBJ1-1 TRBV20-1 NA CSARDGGLNTEAFF TGCAGTGCTAGAGACGGAGGGCTCAACACTGAAGCTTTCTTT
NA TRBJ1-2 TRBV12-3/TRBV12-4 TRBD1 CASSFPSTTGGYTF TGTGCCAGCAGTTTCCCCTCCACGACAGGGGGCTACACCTTC
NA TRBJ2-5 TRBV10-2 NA CASSGTKETQYF TGCGCCAGCAGCGGGACAAAGGAGACCCAGTACTTC
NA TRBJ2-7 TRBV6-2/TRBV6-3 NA CASSYLARWYEQYF TGTGCCAGCAGTTACCTTGCTAGATGGTACGAGCAGTACTTC
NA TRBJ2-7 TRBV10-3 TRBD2 CAISGTSGRDYEQYF TGTGCCATCAGTGGGACTAGCGGGAGAGACTACGAGCAGTACTTC
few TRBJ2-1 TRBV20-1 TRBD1 CSASDRGDEQFF TGCAGTGCTAGCGACAGGGGAGATGAGCAGTTCTTC
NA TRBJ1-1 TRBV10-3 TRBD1 CASKGTGGPTANTEAFF TGTGCCTCCAAAGGGACAGGGGGCCCGACGGCGAACACTGAAGCTTTCTTT
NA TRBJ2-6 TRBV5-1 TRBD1 CASSFQGAPHPGANVLTF TGCGCCAGCAGCTTTCAGGGGGCCCCCCATCCTGGGGCCAACGTCCTGACTTTC
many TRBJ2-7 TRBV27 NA CASIGRYEQYF TGTGCCAGCATCGGCCGCTACGAGCAGTACTTC
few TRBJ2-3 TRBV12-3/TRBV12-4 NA CASHRDRADTQYF TGTGCCAGTCACAGGGATCGCGCAGATACGCAGTATTTT